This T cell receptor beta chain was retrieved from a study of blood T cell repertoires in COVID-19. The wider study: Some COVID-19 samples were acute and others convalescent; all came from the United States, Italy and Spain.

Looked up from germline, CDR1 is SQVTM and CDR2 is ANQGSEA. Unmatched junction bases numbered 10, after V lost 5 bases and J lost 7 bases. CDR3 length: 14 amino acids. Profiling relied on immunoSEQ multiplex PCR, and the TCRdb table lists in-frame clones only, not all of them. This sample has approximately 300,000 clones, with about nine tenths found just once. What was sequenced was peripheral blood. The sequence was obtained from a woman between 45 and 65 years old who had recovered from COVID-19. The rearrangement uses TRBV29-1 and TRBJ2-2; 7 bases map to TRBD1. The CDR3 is CSVPGQSHVGELFF. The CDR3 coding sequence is TGCAGCGTTCCGGGACAGAGCCACGTCGGGGAGCTGTTTTTT.